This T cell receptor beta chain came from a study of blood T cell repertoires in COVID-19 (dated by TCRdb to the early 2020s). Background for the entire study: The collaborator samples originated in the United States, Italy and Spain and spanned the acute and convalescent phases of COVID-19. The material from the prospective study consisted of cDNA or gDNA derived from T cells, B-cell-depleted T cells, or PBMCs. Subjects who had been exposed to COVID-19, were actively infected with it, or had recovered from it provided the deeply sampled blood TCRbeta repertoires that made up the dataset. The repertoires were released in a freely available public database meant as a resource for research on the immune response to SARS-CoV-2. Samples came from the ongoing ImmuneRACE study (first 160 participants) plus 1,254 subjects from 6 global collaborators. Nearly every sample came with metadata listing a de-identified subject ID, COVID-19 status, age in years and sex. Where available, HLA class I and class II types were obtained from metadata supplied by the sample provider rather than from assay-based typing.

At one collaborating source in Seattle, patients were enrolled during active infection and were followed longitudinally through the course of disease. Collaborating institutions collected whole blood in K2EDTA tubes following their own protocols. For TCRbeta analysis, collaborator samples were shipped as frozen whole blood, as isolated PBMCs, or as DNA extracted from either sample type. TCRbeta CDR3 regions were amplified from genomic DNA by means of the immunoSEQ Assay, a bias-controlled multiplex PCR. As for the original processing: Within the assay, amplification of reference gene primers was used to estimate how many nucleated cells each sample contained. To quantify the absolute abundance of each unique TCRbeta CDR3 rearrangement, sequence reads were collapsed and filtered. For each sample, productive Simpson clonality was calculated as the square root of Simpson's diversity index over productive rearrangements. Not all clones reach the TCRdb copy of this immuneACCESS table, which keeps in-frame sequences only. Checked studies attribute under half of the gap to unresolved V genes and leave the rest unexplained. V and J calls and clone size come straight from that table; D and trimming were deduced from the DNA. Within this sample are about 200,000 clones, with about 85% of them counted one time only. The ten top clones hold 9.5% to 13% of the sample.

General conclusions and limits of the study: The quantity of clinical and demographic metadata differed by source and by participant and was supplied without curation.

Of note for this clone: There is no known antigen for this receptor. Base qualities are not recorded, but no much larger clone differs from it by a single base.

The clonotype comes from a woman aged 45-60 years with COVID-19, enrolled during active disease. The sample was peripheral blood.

The DNA sequence reads TGTGCCAGCAGTCCACGGGTACAGGGCTATTCACCCCTCCACTTT. It is translated as CASSPRVQGYSPLHF. The chain links TRBV6-5 with TRBJ1-6; the D segment could be TRBD1, given 6 matching bases. CDR1 MNHEY and CDR2 SVGAGI are derived from the germline V gene. V and J lose 5 bases and 8 bases, and a span of 16 bases separates them. Including the terminal cysteine and phenylalanine, the CDR3 comprises 15 residues. Left in the record is the CDR3 DNA by itself, 45 bases read in frame from the first base.